This T cell receptor (beta chain) was observed in a study of spatial heterogeneity in lung cancer. This clonotype has a count of ten or more. Its antigen is undetermined. MiXCR, applied by TCRdb to the 5' RACE reads, yields one record per CDR3 protein. The sample shows tens of thousands of distinct CDR3 sequences, about 3% of them seen only once. Overall study findings and caveats: There were more appearances of ubiquitous expanded tumor TCRs in blood at resection than at follow-up.

The CDR3 is 14 residues long. Germline assignment: CDR1 GTSNPN and CDR2 SVGIG (reference sequence). V was pared by 4 bases and J by 2 bases, with 5 bases of the junction left unmatched. Regarding time point: sample taken at primary tumor resection. Donation came from 70 or so patients with untreated early-stage non-small cell lung cancer. Unsorted samples of tumor, nontumor lung or frozen PBMC had their whole RNA sequenced. The clonotype originates from a female donor with early-stage non-small cell lung cancer. The sample here was PBMCs, taken at surgery. This chain joins TRBV30 and TRBJ2-3; TRBD2 matches at 8 bases. Here the CDR3 reads CAWTPAGVTDTQYF. The CDR3 DNA follows: TGTGCCTGGACCCCAGCGGGAGTCACAGATACGCAGTATTTT.